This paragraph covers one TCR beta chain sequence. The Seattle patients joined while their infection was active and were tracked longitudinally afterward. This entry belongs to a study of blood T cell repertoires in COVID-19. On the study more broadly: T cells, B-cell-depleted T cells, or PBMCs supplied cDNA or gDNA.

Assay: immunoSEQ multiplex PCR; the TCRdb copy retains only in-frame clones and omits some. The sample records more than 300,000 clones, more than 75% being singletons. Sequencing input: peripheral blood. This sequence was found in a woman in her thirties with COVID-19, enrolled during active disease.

The CDR3: CASSQLTSGSTDTQYF. In DNA, the CDR3 is TGCGCCAGCTCTCAACTGACTAGCGGGAGCACAGATACGCAGTATTTT. The chain combines TRBV10-2 with TRBJ2-3; TRBD2 matches at 10 bases. The CDR3 covers 16 residues. Germline V lookup: CDR1 WSHSY, CDR2 SAAADI. The junction had 8 bases not matched to a gene; V was cut back by 8 bases and J by 0 bases.